The clone carrying this T cell receptor (beta chain) has more than one count but fewer than ten. V lost 5 bases and J lost 1; bases outside the gene matches: 3. The CDR3 runs to 15 residues. Germline CDR1 reads SGHNT; CDR2 reads YENEEA. This record belongs to a study of blood T cell repertoires in COVID-19. The assay was immunoSEQ multiplex PCR, and TCRdb's table has in-frame clones only and misses some. The sample records 150,000 to 200,000 clones, about 80% being singletons. The sample taken for sequencing was peripheral blood. The chain carries TRBV11-3 and TRBJ2-1; 9 nucleotides match TRBD2. The receptor comes from a man in his 70s with active or convalescent COVID-19. CDR3 in amino acids: CASSRSGSSYNEQFF. The CDR3 coding sequence is TGTGCCAGCAGCCGTAGCGGGAGTTCCTACAATGAGCAGTTCTTC.